These 12 T cell receptor beta chains were all obtained from the same sample, sequenced in a study of cytomegalovirus exposure and HLA in healthy donors. PCR amplification relied on 60 Vbeta primers (plus 13 Jbeta primers). Sequencing used immunoSEQ multiplex PCR; TCRdb keeps in-frame clones, though not all of them. The table lists under 200,000 clones, roughly 85% of them singletons. The sequenced sample was PBMCs. The receptors come from a woman in her forties or fifties in good health and CMV-seronegative.

This chain joins TRBV4-1 and TRBJ2-2; 9 nucleotides agree with TRBD2. Germline V CDR1 and CDR2: MGHRA, YSYEKL. J gave up 6 bases and V 1 base, and 6 bases lay outside the gene matches. The CDR3 runs 16 residues. The CDR3 DNA reads as TGCGCCAGCAGCCAAGGGTGGGGACTAGCATCCGGGGAGCTGTTTTTT. Protein: CASSQGWGLASGELFF.

The chain links TRBV7-9 to TRBJ1-1; D call uncertain. The CDR3 spans 16 residues. Germline V gene data show CDR1 as SEHNR and CDR2 as FQNEAQ (reference sequence). V was trimmed by 6 bases and J by 1 base, leaving 18 bases between them. The CDR3 DNA follows: TGTGCCAGCAGGTTGGCTTTGGCGCGGGGGAACACTGAAGCTTTCTTT. It codes for CASRLALARGNTEAFF.

As concerns this clone: Other DNA sequences in the sample encode the same CDR3. V usage is TRBV21-1 and J usage is TRBJ2-5; no DNA check was done on the table's D call, TRBD1. TRBV21-1 is listed as a pseudogene. This CDR3 contains 13 residues. For the CDR3, the DNA is TGTGCCAGCAGCAAAAGGACACCTTATTCCCAGTACTTC. The encoded protein is CASSKRTPYSQYF.

The chain uses TRBV27 and TRBJ1-1, with D tentatively TRBD1 (5 bases). Germline V CDR1 and CDR2: MNHEY, SMNVEV (reference sequence). Trimming took off 5 bases at V and 5 bases at J, with 15 bases between the two ends. The CDR3 loop spans 14 amino acids. The CDR3, as DNA: TGTGCCAGCAGTCCCTACGGGGGACGGACTGAAGCTTTCTTT. It yields the protein CASSPYGGRTEAFF.

This rearrangement joins TRBV29-1 to TRBJ2-1; 7 positions agree with TRBD1. Losses at the gene ends were 7 bases for V and 15 bases for J; bases not matched to a gene: 9. From germline, CDR1 is SQVTM and CDR2 ANQGSEA. This CDR3 is 10 amino acids long. The CDR3 protein is CSGGDRVTFF. DNA for the CDR3: TGCAGCGGGGGCGACAGGGTGACGTTCTTC.

The genes are TRBV7-9 and TRBJ2-7, with 7 bases lining up with TRBD1. Germline CDR1 SEHNR, CDR2 FQNEAQ (reference sequence). There are 11 residues in the CDR3. V lost 5 bases and J lost 7; bases outside the gene matches: 2. This CDR3 reads CASSTGQEQYF. The CDR3 DNA reads as TGTGCCAGCAGCACGGGACAGGAGCAGTACTTC.

The chain carries TRBV27 and TRBJ2-1; TRBD2 matches 12 bases. Germline CDR1 and CDR2: MNHEY and SMNVEV (reference sequence). Trimming at V came to 1 base and at J to 3 bases, leaving 4 bases not matched to a gene. The CDR3 runs to 17 residues. The CDR3 here is CASSLFETSGSYNEQFF. As DNA, the CDR3 is TGTGCCAGCAGTTTATTCGAGACTAGCGGGAGCTACAATGAGCAGTTCTTC.

The chain carries TRBV18 and TRBJ2-3, with 7 bases fitting TRBD1. CDR3 length equals 17 residues. V was clipped by 1 base and J by 2 bases; unmatched bases: 9. Germline V lookup: CDR1 KGHSH, CDR2 LQKENI. CDR3 nucleotide sequence: TGTGCCAGCTCACCACTTAGGGCAGGGGGAGACACAGATACGCAGTATTTT. Translated, it gives CASSPLRAGGDTDTQYF.

The chain joins TRBV5-5 to TRBJ2-1; TRBD2 matches 14 bases. Germline assignment: CDR1 SGHKS and CDR2 YYEKEE (reference sequence). V shed 2 bases and J 6 bases; nucleotides not matched to a gene: 10. The CDR3 covers 18 residues. The CDR3 loop reads CASSFLPTGTSGSNEQFF. The CDR3 DNA is TGTGCCAGCAGCTTTTTGCCGACCGGGACTAGCGGGAGCAATGAGCAGTTCTTC. Full variable domain (missing parts from reference TRBV5-5 and TRBJ2-1): DAGVTQSPTHLIKTRGQQVTLRCSPISGHKSVSWYQQVLGQGPQFIFQYYEKEERGRGNFPDRFSARQFPNYSSELNVNALLLGDSALYLCASSFLPTGTSGSNEQFFGPGTRLTVL.

The chain couples TRBV18 to TRBJ2-5; D gene unclear. CDR1 KGHSH and CDR2 LQKENI come from the germline V gene. V lost 5 bases, J lost 1 base, and 5 bases lay in between. The CDR3 consists of 12 residues. CDR3 in DNA: TGTGCCAGCTCATCTCTCCAAGAGACCCAGTACTTC. This translates into CASSSLQETQYF.

The genes are TRBV10-3 and TRBJ1-2; unclear D gene. V shed 2 bases and J shed 6 bases, with 7 bases lying between them. In germline, CDR1 is ENHRY, CDR2 SYGVKD. The CDR3 spans 12 residues. The CDR3 DNA is TGTGCCATCAGTGAGGCGGGGAATGGCTACACCTTC. Translating it yields CAISEAGNGYTF.

This chain uses TRBV14 with TRBJ2-1, with 10 bases matching TRBD2. CDR1 SGHDN and CDR2 FVKESK come from the germline V gene. V shed 1 base, J shed 8 bases, and the junction held 11 bases outside the gene matches. This CDR3 comprises 17 residues. The CDR3 sequence is CASSQASSGGRGDEQFF. CDR3 nucleotide sequence: TGTGCCAGCAGCCAAGCGTCTAGCGGGGGCCGGGGGGATGAGCAGTTCTTC.